This TCR beta chain stems from a study of blood T cell repertoires in COVID-19. Background on the study: PBMCs, B-cell-depleted T cells, or T cells provided the cDNA or gDNA that made up the material.

Authors' methods: Estimation of nucleated cell counts was performed using reference gene primer amplification. Using immunoSEQ multiplex PCR, the repertoire was profiled, and TCRdb retains in-frame clones only, with some absent. V, J and clone size are those of that table, while D and trimming were read from the DNA. This table holds roughly 80,000 clones, 82% found once. The sequencing input was peripheral blood. This sequence originates from a human donor in a cohort sampled during active COVID-19.

As DNA, the CDR3 is TGTGCCAGCAGGGGACAGGGTCGATCCTATGGCTACACCTTC. This sequence encodes CASRGQGRSYGYTF. The rearrangement joins TRBV6-5 to TRBJ1-2; 9 bases align to TRBD1. Losses at the gene ends were 6 bases for V and 4 bases for J; bases not matched to a gene: 6. The CDR3 has 14 amino acids. CDR1 and CDR2 (germline): MNHEY, SVGAGI.